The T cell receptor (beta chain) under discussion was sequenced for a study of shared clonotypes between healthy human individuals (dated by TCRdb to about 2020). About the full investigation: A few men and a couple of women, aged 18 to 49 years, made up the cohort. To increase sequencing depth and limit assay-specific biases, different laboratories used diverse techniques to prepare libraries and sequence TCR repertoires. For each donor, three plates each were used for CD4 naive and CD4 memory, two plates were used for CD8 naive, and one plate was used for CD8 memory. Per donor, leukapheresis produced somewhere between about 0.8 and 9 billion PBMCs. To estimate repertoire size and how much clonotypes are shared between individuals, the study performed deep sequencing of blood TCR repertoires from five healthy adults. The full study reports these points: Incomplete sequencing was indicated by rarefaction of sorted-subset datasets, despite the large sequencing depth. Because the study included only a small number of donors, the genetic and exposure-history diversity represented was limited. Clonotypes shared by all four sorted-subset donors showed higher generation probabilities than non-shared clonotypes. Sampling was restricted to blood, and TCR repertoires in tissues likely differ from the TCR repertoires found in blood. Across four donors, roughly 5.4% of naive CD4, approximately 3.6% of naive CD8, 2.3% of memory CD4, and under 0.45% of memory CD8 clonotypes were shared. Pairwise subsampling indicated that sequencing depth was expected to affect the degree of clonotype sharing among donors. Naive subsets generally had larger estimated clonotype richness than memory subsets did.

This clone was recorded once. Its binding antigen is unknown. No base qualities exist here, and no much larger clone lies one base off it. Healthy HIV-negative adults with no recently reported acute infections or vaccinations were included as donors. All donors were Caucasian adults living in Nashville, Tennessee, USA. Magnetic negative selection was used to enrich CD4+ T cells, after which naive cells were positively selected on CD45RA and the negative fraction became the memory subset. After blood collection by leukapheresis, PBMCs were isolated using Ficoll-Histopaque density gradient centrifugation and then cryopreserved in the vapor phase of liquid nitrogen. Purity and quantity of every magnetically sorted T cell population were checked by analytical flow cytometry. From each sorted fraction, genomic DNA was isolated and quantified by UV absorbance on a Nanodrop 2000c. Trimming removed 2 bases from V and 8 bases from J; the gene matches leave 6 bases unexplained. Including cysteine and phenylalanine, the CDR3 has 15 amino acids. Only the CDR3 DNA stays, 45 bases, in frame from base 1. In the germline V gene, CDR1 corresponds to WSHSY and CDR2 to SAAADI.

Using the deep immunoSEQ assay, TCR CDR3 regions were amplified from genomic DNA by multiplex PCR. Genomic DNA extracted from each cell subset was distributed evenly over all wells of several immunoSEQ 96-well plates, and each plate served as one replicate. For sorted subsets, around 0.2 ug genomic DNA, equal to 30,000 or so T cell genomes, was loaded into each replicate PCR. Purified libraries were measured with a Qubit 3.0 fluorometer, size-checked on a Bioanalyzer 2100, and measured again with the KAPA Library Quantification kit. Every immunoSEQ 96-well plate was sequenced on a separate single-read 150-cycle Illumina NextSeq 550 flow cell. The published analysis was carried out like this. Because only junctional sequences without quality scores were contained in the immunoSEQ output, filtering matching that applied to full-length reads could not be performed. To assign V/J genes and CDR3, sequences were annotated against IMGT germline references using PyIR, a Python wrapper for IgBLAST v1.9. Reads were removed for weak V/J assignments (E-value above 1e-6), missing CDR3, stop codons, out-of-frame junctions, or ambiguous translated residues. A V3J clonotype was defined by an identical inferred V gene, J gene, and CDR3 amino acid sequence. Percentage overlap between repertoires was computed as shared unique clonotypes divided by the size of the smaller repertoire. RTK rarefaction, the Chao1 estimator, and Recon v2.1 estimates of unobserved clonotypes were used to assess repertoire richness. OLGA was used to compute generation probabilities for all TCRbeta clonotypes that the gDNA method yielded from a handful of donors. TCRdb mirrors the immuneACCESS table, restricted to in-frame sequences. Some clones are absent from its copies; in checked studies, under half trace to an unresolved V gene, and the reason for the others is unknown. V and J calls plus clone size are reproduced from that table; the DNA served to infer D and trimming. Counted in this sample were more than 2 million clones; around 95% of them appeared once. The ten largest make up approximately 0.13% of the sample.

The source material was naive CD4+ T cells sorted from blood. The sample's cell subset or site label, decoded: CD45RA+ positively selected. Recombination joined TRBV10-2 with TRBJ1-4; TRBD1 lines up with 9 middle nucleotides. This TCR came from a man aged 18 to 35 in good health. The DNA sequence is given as TGCGCCAGCAGTGAGCCGGGACAGGGCCAAGAAAAACTGTTTTTT. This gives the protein CASSEPGQGQEKLFF.